The TCR beta chain under discussion was sequenced for a study of cytomegalovirus exposure and HLA in healthy donors. Study results and caveats: Sequence variants that were highly shared formed a cluster that was likely a sequencing artifact.

This clone came up once. Antigen: not known. Primers for the PCR totalled 60 Vbeta and 13 Jbeta. Measured with immunoSEQ multiplex PCR; TCRdb has only the in-frame clones, and not every one. Here the sample spans roughly 160,000 clones, 80% to 85% being singletons. Losses at the gene ends were 3 bases for V and 4 bases for J; bases not matched to a gene: 5. The CDR3 is 16 residues long. CDR1 is SGHDN, CDR2 FVKESK, per germline. This TCR was recovered from a boy younger than 10 in good health and CMV-seronegative. What was sequenced was PBMCs. The rearrangement joins TRBV14 to TRBJ2-5, with 13 positions matching TRBD2. This CDR3 reads CASSQTRLAGGETQYF. Written as DNA, the CDR3 is TGTGCCAGCAGCCAGACCAGACTAGCGGGAGGAGAGACCCAGTACTTC.